This TCR beta chain stems from a study of T cell responses to AZD1222 COVID-19 vaccine. Measured with immunoSEQ multiplex PCR; TCRdb has only the in-frame clones, and not every one. Altogether 100,000 to 120,000 clones are present, roughly 91% being singletons, with the ten largest covering about 9.3%. The germline CDR1 and CDR2 sequences are MDHEN and SYDVKM. The CDR3 extends over 15 amino acids. V was cut by 7 bases and J by 7 bases, with 22 bases left in between. Details on this clone: The antigen is undetermined.

Study findings and constraints: None of the repertoires were sampled until the peak T cell response had passed. Spike-specific TCR breadth and depth grew following two AZD1222 doses.

This TCR was recovered from an adult in good health. This chain uses TRBV28 with TRBJ1-2, with D possibly being TRBD1 (5 bases). The sample in question was peripheral blood, obtained on day 0 of AZD1222 vaccination. The CDR3 nucleotides are TGTGCCAGCAAGATCACAGGCCCCCCAGCGGTTGGCTACACCTTC. Residues: CASKITGPPAVGYTF.